A selection of T cell receptor beta chains follows, all from one sample in a study of graft-versus-host responses after intestinal transplantation. Assay: immunoSEQ multiplex PCR; the TCRdb copy retains only in-frame clones and omits some. Of roughly 77,000 clones listed, more than 80% are singletons. These TCRs are of unknown antigen specificity. The specimen was unstimulated CD8+ T cells sorted from spleen or lymph node cells, collected before intestinal transplant. The receptors were sampled from a human donor who received an intestinal transplant. Each CDR3 is given with its conserved first and last residue. D genes are given only for firm matches. A row's size may be missing; if present it is once, few, many or a size class.

abundance	j_gene	v_gene	d_gene	CDR3aa	CDR3nt
once	TRBJ1-2	TRBV29-1	-	CSVDTGEHSGYTF	TGCAGCGTTGATACCGGGGAACACTCTGGCTACACCTTC
-	TRBJ2-1	TRBV6-1	-	CASRSPQSYYNEQFF	TGTGCCAGCCGATCCCCGCAGTCTTATTACAATGAGCAGTTCTTC
-	TRBJ2-5	TRBV29-1	-	CSVEEGGGPGEGETQYF	TGCAGCGTTGAAGAAGGGGGGGGTCCGGGAGAGGGAGAGACCCAGTACTTC
once	TRBJ2-2	TRBV6-1	-	CASSEVGVDTNTGELFF	TGTGCCAGCAGTGAAGTAGGGGTGGACACCAACACCGGGGAGCTGTTTTTT
-	TRBJ2-1	TRBV10-2	TRBD1	CASSESIFRDRATNEQFF	TGCGCCAGCAGTGAGTCGATTTTCCGAGACAGGGCGACTAATGAGCAGTTCTTC
-	TRBJ2-7	TRBV28	TRBD1	CASSLALLVWDRSYEQYF	TGTGCCAGCAGTTTAGCCCTTCTCGTCTGGGACAGATCCTACGAGCAGTACTTC
-	TRBJ2-7	TRBV4-1	-	CASSQERDVYEQYF	TGCGCCAGCAGCCAAGAGCGGGACGTCTACGAGCAGTACTTC
few	TRBJ2-1	TRBV10-2	TRBD2	CASIRLAGVGEQFF	TGCGCCAGCATCCGACTAGCGGGAGTAGGTGAGCAGTTCTTC
-	TRBJ2-7	TRBV5-1	TRBD2	CASSLGAGAAYEQYF	TGCGCCAGCAGCTTGGGAGCGGGAGCCGCCTACGAGCAGTACTTC
-	TRBJ2-1	TRBV4-1	-	CASSQEPRSHNEQFF	TGCGCCAGCAGCCAAGAGCCTAGATCCCACAATGAGCAGTTCTTC
-	TRBJ2-3	TRBV13	-	CASSTRDTDTQYF	TGTGCCAGCAGCACCCGAGACACAGATACGCAGTATTTT
-	TRBJ1-5	TRBV27	-	CASSLLARFLGGGNQPQHF	TGTGCCAGCAGTTTATTGGCCCGGTTTTTGGGAGGTGGCAATCAGCCCCAGCATTTT
-	TRBJ2-3	TRBV11-2	TRBD2	CASSFPGLAAPDTQYF	TGTGCCAGCAGCTTTCCCGGACTAGCGGCTCCGGATACGCAGTATTTT
-	TRBJ2-7	TRBV27	TRBD2	CASSLSGLAGGVYEQYF	TGTGCCAGCAGTTTATCGGGACTAGCGGGGGGGGTCTACGAGCAGTACTTC
-	TRBJ2-1	TRBV11-1	TRBD2	CASSLWTSGRGDEQFF	TGTGCCAGCAGCTTGTGGACTAGCGGGAGAGGGGATGAGCAGTTCTTC
-	TRBJ2-7	TRBV7-9	-	CASSLAGTYEQYF	TGTGCCAGCAGCTTGGCAGGAACCTACGAGCAGTACTTC
-	TRBJ2-1	TRBV7-6	-	CASSLVDNSYNEQFF	TGTGCCAGCAGCTTAGTGGACAACTCCTACAATGAGCAGTTCTTC
-	TRBJ1-1	TRBV9	-	CASSGNREGLGGNTEAFF	TGTGCCAGCAGCGGTAATCGAGAGGGGCTGGGAGGGAACACTGAAGCTTTCTTT